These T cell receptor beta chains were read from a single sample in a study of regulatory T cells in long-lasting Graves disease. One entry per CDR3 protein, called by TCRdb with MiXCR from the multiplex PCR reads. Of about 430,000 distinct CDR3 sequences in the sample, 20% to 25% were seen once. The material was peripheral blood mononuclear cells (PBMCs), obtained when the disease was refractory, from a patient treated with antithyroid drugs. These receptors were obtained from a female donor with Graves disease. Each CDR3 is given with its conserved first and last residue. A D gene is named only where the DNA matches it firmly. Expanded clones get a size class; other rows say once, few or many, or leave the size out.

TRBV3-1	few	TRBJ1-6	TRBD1	CASSRVGQGNNSPLHF	TGTGCCAGCAGCCGCGTAGGACAGGGGAACAATTCACCCCTCCACTTT
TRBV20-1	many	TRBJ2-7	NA	CSAALSGRYEQYF	TGCAGTGCGGCATTGTCAGGGCGCTACGAGCAGTACTTC
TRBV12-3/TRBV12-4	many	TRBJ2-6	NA	CASRPGTTGANVLTF	TGTGCCAGCAGGCCCGGGACAACTGGGGCCAACGTCCTGACTTTC
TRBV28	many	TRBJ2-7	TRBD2	CASSFQAGMNEQYF	TGTGCCAGCAGTTTCCAAGCGGGAATGAACGAGCAGTACTTC
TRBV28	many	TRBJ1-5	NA	CASTNQAGQPQHF	TGTGCCAGCACTAACCAGGCGGGTCAGCCCCAGCATTTT
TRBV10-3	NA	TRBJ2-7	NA	CATTFSESREQYF	TGTGCCACTACCTTTTCGGAAAGCAGGGAGCAGTACTTC
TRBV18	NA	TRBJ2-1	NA	CASSPTLQGSGEQFF	TGTGCCAGCTCACCGACTCTACAGGGCTCTGGTGAGCAGTTCTTC
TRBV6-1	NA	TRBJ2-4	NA	CASSNPAGTGKYF	TGTGCCAGCAGTAACCCCGCCGGGACTGGGAAGTACTTC
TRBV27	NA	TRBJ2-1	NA	CASRKIWTGNEQFF	TGTGCCAGCAGAAAGATTTGGACGGGCAATGAGCAGTTCTTC
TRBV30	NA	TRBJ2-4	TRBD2	CAWSVGGSEFF	TGTGCCTGGAGTGTGGGCGGGAGCGAGTTCTTC
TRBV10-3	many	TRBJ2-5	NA	CAISESMETQYF	TGTGCCATCAGTGAGTCGATGGAGACCCAGTACTTC
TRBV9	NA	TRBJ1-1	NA	CASSHPPAGGSEAFF	TGTGCCAGCAGCCATCCTCCCGCGGGGGGCTCTGAAGCTTTCTTT
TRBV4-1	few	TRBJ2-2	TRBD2	CASSQYGAGGLNTGELFF	TGCGCCAGCAGCCAATATGGGGCGGGGGGCCTGAACACCGGGGAGCTGTTTTTT
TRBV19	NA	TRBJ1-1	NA	CASSRSGTEAFF	TGTGCCAGTAGCCGTTCAGGGACTGAAGCTTTCTTT
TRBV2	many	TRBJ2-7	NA	CASRSLSGHFYEQYF	TGTGCCAGCCGCTCCCTATCGGGACATTTCTACGAGCAGTACTTC
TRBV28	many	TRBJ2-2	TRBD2	CASSLAGENTGELFF	TGTGCCAGCAGTTTAGCGGGAGAGAACACCGGGGAGCTGTTTTTT
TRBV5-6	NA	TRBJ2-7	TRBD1	CASSWDRAGEQYF	TGTGCCAGCAGCTGGGACAGGGCCGGCGAGCAGTACTTC
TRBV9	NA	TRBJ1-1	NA	CASSAVVRDTEAFF	TGTGCCAGCAGCGCCGTCGTAAGGGATACTGAAGCTTTCTTT
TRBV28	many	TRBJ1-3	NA	CASSLDRAYSGNTIYF	TGTGCCAGCAGTTTAGACAGAGCTTACTCTGGAAACACCATATATTTT
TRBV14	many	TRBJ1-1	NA	CASSQVGGNTEAFF	TGTGCCAGCAGCCAAGTAGGGGGGAACACTGAAGCTTTCTTT
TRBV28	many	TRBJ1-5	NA	CASIRRGNQPQHF	TGTGCCAGCATTCGGCGGGGCAATCAGCCCCAGCATTTT
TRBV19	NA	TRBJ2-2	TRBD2	CASSTRTSGSRELFF	TGTGCCAGTAGTACCAGGACTAGCGGGAGCCGGGAGCTGTTTTTT
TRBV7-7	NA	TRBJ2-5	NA	CASRTEDQETQYF	TGTGCTAGCAGGACGGAGGACCAAGAGACCCAGTACTTC
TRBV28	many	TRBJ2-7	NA	CASSPEREPYEQYF	TGTGCCAGCAGTCCCGAGAGAGAACCCTACGAGCAGTACTTC
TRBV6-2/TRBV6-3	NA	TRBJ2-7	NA	CASRALAYEQHF	TGTGCCAGCAGAGCTTTGGCCTACGAGCAGCACTTC
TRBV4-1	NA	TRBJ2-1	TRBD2	CASSERTSGSLNEQFF	TGCGCCAGCAGCGAACGGACTAGCGGGAGCCTGAATGAGCAGTTCTTC
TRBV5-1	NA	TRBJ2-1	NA	CASSLYIQGQSYNEQFF	TGCGCCAGCAGCTTGTATATCCAGGGACAATCCTACAATGAGCAGTTCTTC
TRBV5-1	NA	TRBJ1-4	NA	CASSQSASTNEKLFF	TGCGCCAGCAGCCAAAGCGCGTCAACTAATGAAAAACTGTTTTTT
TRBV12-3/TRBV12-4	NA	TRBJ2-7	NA	CASSFAVLTYEQCF	TGTGCCAGCAGTTTTGCCGTTCTGACCTACGAGCAGTGCTTC
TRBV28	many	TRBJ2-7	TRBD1	CASIGQGTIYEQYF	TGTGCCAGCATTGGACAGGGGACTATCTACGAGCAGTACTTC
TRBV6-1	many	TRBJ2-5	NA	CASSLRRGAQYF	TGTGCCAGCAGTCTACGGAGGGGGGCCCAGTACTTC
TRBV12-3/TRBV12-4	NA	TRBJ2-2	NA	CASGRTGPQGTGELFF	TGTGCCAGCGGTCGGACGGGACCCCAGGGCACCGGGGAGCTCTTTTTT
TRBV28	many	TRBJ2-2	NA	CASTILGANGELFF	TGTGCCAGCACTATCCTGGGGGCTAACGGGGAGCTGTTTTTT
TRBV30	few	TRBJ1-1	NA	CAWSVLGGVPAEAFF	TGTGCCTGGAGTGTATTGGGCGGGGTCCCCGCTGAAGCTTTCTTT
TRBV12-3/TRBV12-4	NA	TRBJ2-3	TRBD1	CASSPDRDGTDTQYF	TGTGCCAGCAGTCCGGACAGGGATGGCACAGATACGCAGTATTTT
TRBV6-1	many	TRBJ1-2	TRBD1	CASSSGTGVGYTF	TGTGCCAGCAGCTCCGGGACAGGGGTTGGCTACACCTTC
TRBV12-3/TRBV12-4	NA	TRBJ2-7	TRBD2	CATQKGLAGDGYEQYF	TGTGCCACCCAGAAGGGACTAGCGGGAGATGGTTACGAGCAGTACTTC
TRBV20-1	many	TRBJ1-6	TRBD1	CSAQRTGSNSPLHF	TGCAGTGCCCAGAGGACAGGGAGTAATTCACCCCTCCACTTT
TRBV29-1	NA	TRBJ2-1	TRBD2	CSVARTSGGNEQFF	TGCAGCGTTGCTAGGACTAGCGGGGGCAATGAGCAGTTCTTC
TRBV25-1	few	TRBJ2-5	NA	CASSESARGLKETQYF	TGTGCCAGCAGTGAATCGGCCAGGGGACTAAAAGAGACCCAGTACTTC
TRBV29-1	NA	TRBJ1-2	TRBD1	CSGQGADGYTF	TGCAGCGGGCAGGGGGCCGATGGCTACACCTTC
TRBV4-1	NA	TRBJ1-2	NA	CASSQERYKAGWHGYTF	TGCGCCAGCAGCCAAGAAAGGTACAAGGCGGGCTGGCATGGCTACACCTTC
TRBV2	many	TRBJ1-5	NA	CASSPGNQPQHF	TGTGCCAGCTCCCCGGGCAATCAGCCCCAGCATTTT
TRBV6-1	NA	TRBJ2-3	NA	CASSHGRWVSTDTQYF	TGTGCCAGCAGCCACGGGAGATGGGTGAGCACAGATACGCAGTATTTT
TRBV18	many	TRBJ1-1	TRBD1	CASSPRAGDRTEAFF	TGTGCCAGCTCACCACGGGCAGGGGACAGGACTGAAGCTTTCTTT
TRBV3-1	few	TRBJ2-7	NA	CASSQTPQGVYEQYF	TGTGCCAGCAGCCAGACGCCACAGGGTGTCTACGAGCAGTACTTC
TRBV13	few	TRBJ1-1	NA	CASSDRPNTEAFF	TGTGCCAGCAGCGACAGGCCTAACACTGAAGCTTTCTTT
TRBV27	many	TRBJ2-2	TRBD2	CASTGSGSVSTGELFF	TGTGCCAGCACCGGGAGCGGGAGCGTGAGCACCGGGGAGCTGTTTTTT
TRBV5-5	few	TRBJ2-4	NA	CASSLSTENIQYF	TGTGCCAGCAGCTTATCGACAGAAAACATTCAGTACTTC
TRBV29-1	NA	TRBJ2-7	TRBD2	CSVAGTSGRGYEQYF	TGCAGCGTGGCCGGGACTAGCGGGAGAGGGTACGAGCAGTACTTC
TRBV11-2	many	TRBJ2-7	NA	CASSLGLLAYEQYF	TGTGCCAGCAGCTTAGGACTACTTGCCTACGAGCAGTACTTC
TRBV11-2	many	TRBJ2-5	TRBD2	CASSSSPTSLEETQYF	TGTGCCAGCAGCTCATCCCCGACTAGCCTAGAGGAGACCCAGTACTTC
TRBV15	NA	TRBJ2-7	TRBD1	CATSTAGQGRFEQYF	TGTGCCACCAGCACTGCGGGACAGGGGAGATTCGAGCAGTACTTC
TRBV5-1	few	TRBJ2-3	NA	CASGKESNTDTQYF	TGCGCCAGCGGCAAGGAGTCAAACACAGATACGCAGTATTTT